The T cell receptor beta chain under discussion was sequenced for a study of chemoradiotherapy in HPV16-positive cancers. The study, taken as a whole, reports: Non-HPV-specific T cells did not expand in tumors during treatment, whereas candidate HPV-specific clones and E7-related motifs did.

This CDR3 contains 13 residues. Germline CDR1 LNHDA, CDR2 SQIVND (reference sequence). V was shortened by 6 bases and J by 5 bases, with 13 bases between the two germline ends. The repertoire was sequenced with immunoSEQ multiplex PCR; TCRdb's copy has only in-frame clones and lacks some. The sample records tens of thousands of clones, about 80% being singletons. Over chemoradiotherapy, repertoires were sampled more than once. A word on this clone: As yet, its antigen is unknown.

The specimen comprised blood, sampled from a patient who underwent chemoradiotherapy. The rearrangement links TRBV19 to TRBJ1-1; D remains ambiguous. The TCR was taken from a human donor with HPV-associated anogenital cancer. CDR3 sequence reads: CASRTLGGTEAFF. DNA of the CDR3: TGTGCCAGTAGGACCCTAGGCGGGACTGAAGCTTTCTTT.